Shown below are 15 T cell receptor beta chains from a single sample sequenced in a study of vaccination effects on CD4 cells after COVID-19. Antigen-specific CD4+ T cells were first expanded with viral peptide pools by the ViraFEST assay and only then sequenced. Culture proceeded for more than nine days, and CD4+ T cells were then isolated. Two-dose vaccination with either BNT162b2 or mRNA-1273 was given to the participants. Which antigens these TCRs recognize remains unknown. Assay used: immunoSEQ multiplex PCR; TCRdb lists only in-frame clones, some missing. The table records 67,000 or so clones, 80% to 85% of them present only once. The input for sequencing was CD4+ T cells from PBMCs cultured with HCoV-229E spike peptides, taken after COVID-19 vaccination. The receptor source for this set is a human donor who received a COVID-19 vaccine.

V usage is TRBV4-1 and J usage is TRBJ2-7, with 7 bases aligning to TRBD1. The CDR3 runs to 16 residues. J was trimmed by 0 bases and V by 4 bases; bases with no gene match: 9. CDR1 and CDR2 from the germline V gene are MGHRA and YSYEKL. As DNA, the CDR3 is TGCGCCAGCAGCCGTAATCGGGACAGACTCTCCTACGAGCAGTACGTC. As protein: CASSRNRDRLSYEQYV.

In nucleotides, the CDR3 is TGCGCCAGCAGCTTGGTGGGGGGTTTGTATGGCTACACCTTC. Protein product: CASSLVGGLYGYTF. This chain links TRBV5-1 with TRBJ1-2; D perhaps matches TRBD1 (5 bases). Germline V gene sequence: CDR1 SGHRS, CDR2 YFSETQ. V gave up 0 bases and J gave up 5 bases, with 11 bases separating them. The CDR3 covers 14 residues.

V usage is TRBV28 and J usage is TRBJ1-1; D may be TRBD1 (6 bases). V was pared by 10 bases and J by 1 base, with 13 bases between. This CDR3 has 13 amino acids. From germline, CDR1 is MDHEN and CDR2 SYDVKM. DNA for the CDR3: TGTGCCACCCGTTGGACAGAGAACACTGAAGCTTTCTTT. The encoded protein is CATRWTENTEAFF.

This clone was seen only a few times. The rearrangement uses TRBV4-3 and TRBJ1-6; the D gene is possibly TRBD1 (5 bases). Germline V gives CDR1 LGHNA, CDR2 YSLEER. This CDR3 spans 15 amino acids. Trimming left V 0 bases short and J 10 bases short, with 13 bases between. CDR3 residues: CASSQEGVNGSPLHF. The CDR3 DNA reads TGCGCCAGCAGCCAAGAAGGGGTAAACGGGTCACCCCTCCACTTT.

This clone was seen just once. This rearrangement joins TRBV24-1 to TRBJ2-3; D gene unclear. Germline V lookup: CDR1 KGHDR, CDR2 SFDVKD. This CDR3 is 14 amino acids long. Trimming left V 7 bases short and J 0 bases short, with 10 bases between. CDR3 in amino acids: CATSVGESTDTQYF. DNA for the CDR3: TGTGCCACCAGCGTCGGCGAAAGCACAGATACGCAGTATTTT.

The V gene is TRBV6-5, the J gene TRBJ1-2; 9 nucleotides line up with TRBD1. The V gene end was trimmed by 6 bases and the J gene end by 1 base; junction bases not matched to a gene: 6. This CDR3 region has 15 residues. CDR1 and CDR2 from the germline V gene are MNHEY and SVGAGI. The CDR3 DNA sequence: TGTGCCAGCAGACGGGACAGGGAAAATAACTATGGCTACACCTTC. Translated: CASRRDRENNYGYTF.

This chain connects TRBV3-1 (or the pseudogene TRBV3-2) to TRBJ2-1, with 13 bases identical to TRBD2. V trimming: 1 base; J trimming: 8 bases; junction bases outside the gene matches: 5. The CDR3 contains 16 residues. Germline CDR1 reads LGHDT; CDR2 reads YNNKEL (reference sequence). The CDR3 reads CASSQALAGGFHEQFF. CDR3 DNA: TGTGCCAGCAGCCAAGCACTAGCGGGGGGGTTCCATGAGCAGTTCTTC.

This sequence joins TRBV24-1 and TRBJ2-1; D may correspond to TRBD1 or TRBD2 (6 bases each). This CDR3 is 15 amino acids long. Trimming pared 10 bases from V and 6 bases from J, leaving 21 bases between. Germline-derived CDR1 and CDR2 are KGHDR and SFDVKD. The chain's CDR3 is CATSEGDWGSNEQFF. In DNA, the CDR3 is TGTGCCACTTCGGAGGGGGACTGGGGGTCCAATGAGCAGTTCTTC.

The rearrangement links TRBV5-5 to TRBJ2-6, with D unresolved. This CDR3 has 19 amino acids. V was pared by 0 bases and J by 0 bases, with 16 bases between. In germline, CDR1 is SGHKS, CDR2 YYEKEE (reference sequence). CDR3 region: CASSLDPRASSSGANVLTF. CDR3 coding DNA: TGTGCCAGCAGCTTGGATCCAAGGGCATCCAGCTCTGGGGCCAACGTCCTGACTTTC.

The gene calls are TRBV5-1 and TRBJ2-5; 12 nucleotides agree with TRBD2. CDR1 SGHRS and CDR2 YFSETQ come from the germline V gene. The CDR3 sequence is 15 residues long. V gave up 2 bases and J gave up 5 bases; unmatched junction bases: 4. CDR3 loop: CASSLRTSGVETQYF. CDR3 sequence (DNA): TGCGCCAGCAGCTTAAGGACTAGCGGGGTCGAGACCCAGTACTTC.

V and J are TRBV2 and TRBJ2-1, with unresolved D. Trimming shortened V by 2 bases and J by 2 bases, and 4 bases separated the two germline ends. From germline, CDR1 is SNHLY and CDR2 FYNNEI. The CDR3 totals 13 residues. The CDR3 bases are TGTGCCAGCAGTGAACGGACCTACAATGAGCAGTTCTTC. It encodes CASSERTYNEQFF.

The CDR3 sequence is CASTYSGQSGYTF. In DNA, the CDR3 is TGCGCCAGCACCTACTCCGGACAGTCAGGCTACACCTTC. The gene calls are TRBV5-1 and TRBJ1-2, with D perhaps TRBD1 (6 bases). This CDR3 is 13 amino acids long. The germline CDR1 and CDR2 sequences are SGHRS and YFSETQ. Deletions cut 6 bases from V and 8 bases from J, with 17 bases between. The complete variable domain, with remaining parts taken from reference TRBV5-1 and TRBJ1-2, reads KAGVTQTPRYLIKTRGQQVTLSCSPISGHRSVSWYQQTPGQGLQFLFEYFSETQRNKGNFPGRFSGRQFSNSRSEMNVSTLELGDSALYLCASTYSGQSGYTFGSGTRLTVV.

This clone occurred once. This chain uses TRBV2 with TRBJ2-4, with D tentatively TRBD1 or TRBD2 (5 bases each). CDR1 is SNHLY, CDR2 FYNNEI, per germline. Trimming removed 1 base from V and 8 bases from J, with 9 bases in between. This CDR3 is 13 amino acids long. In nucleotides, the CDR3 is TGTGCCAGCAGTGAAGGACTGGGGGACATTCAGTACTTC. Its translation: CASSEGLGDIQYF. The full variable domain, its missing parts supplied by reference TRBV2 and TRBJ2-4, is EPEVTQTPSHQVTQMGQEVILRCVPISNHLYFYWYRQILGQKVEFLVSFYNNEISEKSEIFDDQFSVERPDGSNFTLKIRSTKLEDSAMYFCASSEGLGDIQYFGAGTRLSVL.

In this sample, this clone turned up once. The chain joins TRBV4-1 to TRBJ2-5; D gene unclear. CDR3 length: 17 residues. Germline-derived CDR1 and CDR2 are MGHRA and YSYEKL. V lost 4 bases to trimming and J lost 5 bases, with 23 bases between them. The CDR3 sequence is CASSPYPIGLGRETQYF. Here the CDR3 DNA reads TGCGCCAGCAGCCCCTACCCCATAGGGCTAGGCCGGGAGACCCAGTACTTC.

The V gene is TRBV30, the J gene TRBJ2-7; possible D gene TRBD1, 7 bases. The CDR3 sequence is 13 residues long. Per the germline V gene, CDR1 is GTSNPN and CDR2 is SVGIG (reference sequence). V gave up 4 bases and J gave up 0 bases, with 10 bases separating them. CDR3 in amino acids: CAWTGDSSYEQYV. For the CDR3, the DNA is TGTGCCTGGACGGGGGACAGCTCCTACGAGCAGTACGTC.